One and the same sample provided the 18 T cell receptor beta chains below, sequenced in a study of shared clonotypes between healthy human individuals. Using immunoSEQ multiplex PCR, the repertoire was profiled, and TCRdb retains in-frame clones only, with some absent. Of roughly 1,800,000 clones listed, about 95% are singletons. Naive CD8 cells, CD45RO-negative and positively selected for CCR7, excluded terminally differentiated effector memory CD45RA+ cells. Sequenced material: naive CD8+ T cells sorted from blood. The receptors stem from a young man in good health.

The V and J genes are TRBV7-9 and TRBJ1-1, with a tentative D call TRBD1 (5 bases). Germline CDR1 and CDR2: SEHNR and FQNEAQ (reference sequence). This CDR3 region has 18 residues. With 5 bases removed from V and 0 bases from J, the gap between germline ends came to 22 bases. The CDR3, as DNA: TGTGCCAGCAGCCCCAATCCGGGGAATTGGGACCTGAACACTGAAGCTTTCTTT. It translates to CASSPNPGNWDLNTEAFF. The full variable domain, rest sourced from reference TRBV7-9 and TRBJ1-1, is DTGVSQNPRHKITKRGQNVTFRCDPISEHNRLYWYRQTLGQGPEFLTYFQNEAQLEKSRLLSDRFSAERPKGSFSTLEIQRTEQGDSAMYLCASSPNPGNWDLNTEAFFGQGTRLTVV.

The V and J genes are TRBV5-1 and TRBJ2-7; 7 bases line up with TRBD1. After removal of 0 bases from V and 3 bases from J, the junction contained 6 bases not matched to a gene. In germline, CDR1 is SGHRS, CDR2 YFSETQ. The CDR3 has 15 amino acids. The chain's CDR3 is CASSLEGGRFYEQYF. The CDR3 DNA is TGCGCCAGCAGCTTGGAAGGGGGCAGGTTCTACGAGCAGTACTTC.

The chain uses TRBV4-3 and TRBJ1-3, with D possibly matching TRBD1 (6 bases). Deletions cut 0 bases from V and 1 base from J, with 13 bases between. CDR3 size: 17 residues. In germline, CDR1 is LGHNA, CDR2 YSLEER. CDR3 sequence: CASSQDLWTESGNTIYF. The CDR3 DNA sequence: TGCGCCAGCAGCCAAGATCTTTGGACAGAGTCTGGAAACACCATATATTTT.

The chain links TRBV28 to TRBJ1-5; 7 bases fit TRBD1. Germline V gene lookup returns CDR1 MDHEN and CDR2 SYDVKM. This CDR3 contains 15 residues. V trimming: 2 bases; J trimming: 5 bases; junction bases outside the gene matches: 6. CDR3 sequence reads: CASSLLADRDQPQHF. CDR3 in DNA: TGTGCCAGCAGTTTACTGGCCGACAGGGATCAGCCCCAGCATTTT. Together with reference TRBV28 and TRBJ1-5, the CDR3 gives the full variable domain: DVKVTQSSRYLVKRTGEKVFLECVQDMDHENMFWYRQDPGLGLRLIYFSYDVKMKEKGDIPEGYSVSREKKERFSLILESASTNQTSMYLCASSLLADRDQPQHFGDGTRLSIL.

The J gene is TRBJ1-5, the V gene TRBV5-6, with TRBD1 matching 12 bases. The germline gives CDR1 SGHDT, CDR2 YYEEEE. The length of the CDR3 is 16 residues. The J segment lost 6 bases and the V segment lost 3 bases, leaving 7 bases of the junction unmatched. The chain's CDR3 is CASSSRDRGLVQPQHF. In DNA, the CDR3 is TGTGCCAGCAGCTCGAGGGACAGGGGGCTCGTTCAGCCCCAGCATTTT.

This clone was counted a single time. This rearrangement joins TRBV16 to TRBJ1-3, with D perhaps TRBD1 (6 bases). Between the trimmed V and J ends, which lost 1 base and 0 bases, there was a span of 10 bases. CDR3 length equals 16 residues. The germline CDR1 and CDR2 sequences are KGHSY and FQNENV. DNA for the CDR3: TGTGCCAGCAGCCAATTGGCCAGGGGCTCTGGAAACACCATATATTTT. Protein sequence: CASSQLARGSGNTIYF.

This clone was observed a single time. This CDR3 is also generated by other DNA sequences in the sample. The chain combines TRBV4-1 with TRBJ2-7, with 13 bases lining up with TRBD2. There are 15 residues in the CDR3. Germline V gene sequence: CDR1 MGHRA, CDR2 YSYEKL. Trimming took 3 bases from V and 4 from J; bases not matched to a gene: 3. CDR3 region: CASSHGLAGAYEQYF. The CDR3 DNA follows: TGCGCCAGCAGCCACGGACTAGCGGGGGCGTACGAGCAGTACTTC.

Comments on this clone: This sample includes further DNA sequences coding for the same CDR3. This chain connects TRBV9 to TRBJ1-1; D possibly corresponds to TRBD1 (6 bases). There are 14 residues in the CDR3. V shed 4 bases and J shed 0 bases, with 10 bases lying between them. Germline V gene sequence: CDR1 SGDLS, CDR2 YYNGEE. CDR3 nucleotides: TGTGCCAGCAGCTCAGGGGTTATGAACACTGAAGCTTTCTTT. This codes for CASSSGVMNTEAFF.

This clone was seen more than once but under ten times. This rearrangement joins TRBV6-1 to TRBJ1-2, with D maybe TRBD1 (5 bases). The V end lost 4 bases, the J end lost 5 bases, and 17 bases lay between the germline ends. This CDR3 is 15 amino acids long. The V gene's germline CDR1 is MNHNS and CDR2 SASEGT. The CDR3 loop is CASSVSSTESYGYTF. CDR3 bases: TGTGCCAGCAGTGTTTCATCGACAGAATCATATGGCTACACCTTC.

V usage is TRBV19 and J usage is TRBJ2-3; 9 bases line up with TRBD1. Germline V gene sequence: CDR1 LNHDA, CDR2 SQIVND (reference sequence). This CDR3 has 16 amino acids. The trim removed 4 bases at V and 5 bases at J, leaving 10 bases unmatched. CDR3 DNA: TGTGCCAGTAGTAGGACAGGGGTCAACGGCCTAGATACGCAGTATTTT. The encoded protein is CASSRTGVNGLDTQYF. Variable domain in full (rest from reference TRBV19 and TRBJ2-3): DGGITQSPKYLFRKEGQNVTLSCEQNLNHDAMYWYRQDPGQGLRLIYYSQIVNDFQKGDIAEGYSVSREKKESFPLTVTSAQKNPTAFYLCASSRTGVNGLDTQYFGPGTRLTVL.

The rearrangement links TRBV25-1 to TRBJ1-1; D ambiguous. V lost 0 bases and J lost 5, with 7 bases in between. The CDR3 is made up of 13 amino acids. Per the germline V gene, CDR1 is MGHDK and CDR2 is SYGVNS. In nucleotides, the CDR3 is TGTGCCAGCAGTGAATATGAGGGTACTGAAGCTTTCTTT. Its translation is CASSEYEGTEAFF.

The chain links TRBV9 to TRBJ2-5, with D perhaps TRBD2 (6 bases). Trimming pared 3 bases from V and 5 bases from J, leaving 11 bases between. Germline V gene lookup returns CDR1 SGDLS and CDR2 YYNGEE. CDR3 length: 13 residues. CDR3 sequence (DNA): TGTGCCAGCAGCGACCGGGACTCTGAGACCCAGTACTTC. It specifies CASSDRDSETQYF.

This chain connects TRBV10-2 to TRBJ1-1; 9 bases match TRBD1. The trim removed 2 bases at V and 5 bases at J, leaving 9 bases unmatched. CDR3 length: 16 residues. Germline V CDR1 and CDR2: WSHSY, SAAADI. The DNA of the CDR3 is TGCGCCAGCAGTGAGGACCAGGGACAGGGAGGGACTGAAGCTTTCTTT. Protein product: CASSEDQGQGGTEAFF.

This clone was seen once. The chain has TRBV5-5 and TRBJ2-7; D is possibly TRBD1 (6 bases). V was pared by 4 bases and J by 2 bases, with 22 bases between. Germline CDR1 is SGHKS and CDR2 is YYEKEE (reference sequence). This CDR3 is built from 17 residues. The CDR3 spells CASSPGADPILTYEQYF. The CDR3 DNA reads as TGTGCCAGCAGCCCAGGGGCGGACCCCATCCTTACCTACGAGCAGTACTTC.

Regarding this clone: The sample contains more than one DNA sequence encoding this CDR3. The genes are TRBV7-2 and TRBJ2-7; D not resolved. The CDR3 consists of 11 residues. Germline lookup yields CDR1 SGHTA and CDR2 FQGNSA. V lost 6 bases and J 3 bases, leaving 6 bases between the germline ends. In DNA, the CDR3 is TGTGCCAGCAGTTGGGGCTACGAGCAGTACTTC. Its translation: CASSWGYEQYF.

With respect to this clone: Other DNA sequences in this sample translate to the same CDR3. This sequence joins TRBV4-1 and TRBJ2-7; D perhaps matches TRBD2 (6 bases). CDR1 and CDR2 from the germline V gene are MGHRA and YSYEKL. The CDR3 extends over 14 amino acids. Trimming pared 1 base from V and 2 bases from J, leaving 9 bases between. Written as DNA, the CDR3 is TGCGCCAGCAGCCAAGCCGGGGGTACCTACGAGCAGTACTTC. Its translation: CASSQAGGTYEQYF.

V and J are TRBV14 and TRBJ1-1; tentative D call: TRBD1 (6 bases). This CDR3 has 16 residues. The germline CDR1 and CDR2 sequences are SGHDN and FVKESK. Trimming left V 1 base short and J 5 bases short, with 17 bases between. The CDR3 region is CASSQGRGRFRTEAFF. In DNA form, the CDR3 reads TGTGCCAGCAGCCAAGGGCGGGGGCGGTTTCGGACTGAAGCTTTCTTT.

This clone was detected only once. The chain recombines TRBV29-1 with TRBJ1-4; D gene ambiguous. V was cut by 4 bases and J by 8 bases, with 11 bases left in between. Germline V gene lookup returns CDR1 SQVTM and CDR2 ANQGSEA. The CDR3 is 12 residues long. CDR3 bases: TGCAGCGTTGTAGGCAGGCTCGAAAAACTGTTTTTT. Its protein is CSVVGRLEKLFF.